The 10 T cell receptor beta chains below come from one sample, sequenced in a study of Ad26.COV2.S vaccination and SARS-CoV-2 variants. Treatment here: around 19 received Ad26.COV2.S at low or high dose, single or two shots; roughly five received placebo; per-sample allocation not given. It was on day 63 after the first vaccine or placebo injection that samples were taken. TCRdb keeps only in-frame clones here, not all; method: immunoSEQ multiplex PCR. The data contain about 440,000 clones, 90% of them singletons. The source was peripheral blood, collected in a trial of Ad26.COV2.S vaccine versus placebo. Receptor source: a person aged 18 to 65 who received the Ad26.COV2.S COVID-19 vaccine or a placebo.

J is TRBJ2-1 and V is TRBV19, with 9 bases matching TRBD2. The CDR3 covers 15 residues. Germline V lookup: CDR1 LNHDA, CDR2 SQIVND (reference sequence). Trimming at V came to 5 bases and at J to 5 bases, leaving 7 bases not matched to a gene. In DNA, the CDR3 is TGTGCCAGTAGTGTGACGAGCGGGAGGAACAATGAGCAGTTCTTC. It encodes CASSVTSGRNNEQFF. Full variable domain (missing parts from reference TRBV19 and TRBJ2-1): DGGITQSPKYLFRKEGQNVTLSCEQNLNHDAMYWYRQDPGQGLRLIYYSQIVNDFQKGDIAEGYSVSREKKESFPLTVTSAQKNPTAFYLCASSVTSGRNNEQFFGPGTRLTVL.

On this clone itself: The junction and the germline gene differ at one end; a read error may be behind it. The V call is TRBV7-2, the J call TRBJ2-5; unclear D gene. The germline gives CDR1 SGHTA, CDR2 FQGNSA. The CDR3 runs to 13 residues. CDR3 region: CASSIALKETQYF. The CDR3 bases are TGTGCCAGCAGCATAGCCCTTAAAGAGACCCAGTACTTC.

The sample holds one count of this clone. The chain couples TRBV6-5 to TRBJ1-1; 8 bases are a match to TRBD1. Germline CDR1 and CDR2: MNHEY and SVGAGI. V lost 5 bases and J lost 6; bases outside the gene matches: 5. The CDR3 runs to 13 residues. The CDR3 region has the DNA TGTGCCAGCAGTCGGGGACAGGACCCTGAAGCTTTCTTT. The encoded protein is CASSRGQDPEAFF.

The J gene is TRBJ1-2, the V gene TRBV27, with 11 bases fitting TRBD1. Germline-derived CDR1 and CDR2 are MNHEY and SMNVEV (reference sequence). J was trimmed by 8 bases and V by 2 bases; bases with no gene match: 10. The CDR3 totals 16 residues. The CDR3 sequence: CASSLNWTGGDRGYTF. The CDR3 nucleotides are TGTGCCAGCAGTTTAAACTGGACAGGGGGCGATCGGGGCTACACCTTC.

The gene calls are TRBV18 and TRBJ2-4, with 14 bases matching TRBD2. CDR1 is KGHSH, CDR2 LQKENI, per germline. Trimming at V came to 1 base and at J to 0 bases, leaving 5 bases not matched to a gene. This CDR3 is 19 amino acids long. The DNA of the CDR3 is TGTGCCAGCTCACCACGGGGACTAGCGGGAGTTGGAGCCAAAAACATTCAGTACTTC. Residues: CASSPRGLAGVGAKNIQYF. The full variable domain, its missing parts supplied by reference TRBV18 and TRBJ2-4, is NAGVMQNPRHLVRRRGQEARLRCSPMKGHSHVYWYRQLPEEGLKFMVYLQKENIIDESGMPKERFSAEFPKEGPSILRIQQVVRGDSAAYFCASSPRGLAGVGAKNIQYFGAGTRLSVL.

The rearrangement joins TRBV5-6 to TRBJ2-7; D not certain. The CDR3 is 11 amino acids. Trimming pared 1 base from V and 5 bases from J, leaving 4 bases between. The germline V gene has CDR1 SGHDT and CDR2 YYEEEE. The DNA of the CDR3 is TGTGCCAGCAGCTTGTTTCACGAGCAGTACTTC. Its translation is CASSLFHEQYF.

The V gene is TRBV5-4, the J gene TRBJ2-1, with D uncertain. The CDR3 runs to 13 residues. The germline V and J ends were trimmed by 7 bases and 6 bases, with 14 bases remaining between them. Looked up from germline, CDR1 is SGHNT and CDR2 is YYREEE (reference sequence). CDR3 DNA: TGTGCCAGCCCCTCTCGTGGATCCAATGAGCAGTTCTTC. Translation: CASPSRGSNEQFF.

In its sample, this clone was seen once. The gene calls are TRBV6-5 and TRBJ2-4; either TRBD1 or TRBD2 may supply D (5 bases each). The CDR3 contains 13 residues. The V gene's germline CDR1 is MNHEY and CDR2 SVGAGI. Trimming shortened V by 6 bases and J by 4 bases, and 10 bases separated the two germline ends. CDR3: CASSRDGKNIQYF. CDR3 DNA: TGTGCCAGCAGCCGGGACGGGAAAAACATTCAGTACTTC.

V gene TRBV7-6 combines with J gene TRBJ1-1, with 7 bases lining up with TRBD1. Losses at the gene ends were 5 bases for V and 10 bases for J; bases not matched to a gene: 7. Germline CDR1 and CDR2: SGHVS and FNYEAQ. The CDR3 covers 12 residues. The CDR3 here is CASSTRQGAAFF. The CDR3 region has the DNA TGTGCCAGCAGCACAAGACAGGGAGCAGCTTTCTTT. Filled out from reference TRBV7-6 and TRBJ1-1, the complete variable domain reads GAGVSQSPRYKVTKRGQDVALRCDPISGHVSLYWYRQALGQGPEFLTYFNYEAQQDKSGLPNDRFSAERPEGSISTLTIQRTEQRDSAMYRCASSTRQGAAFFGQGTRLTVV.

This clone occurred once. This chain links TRBV10-3 with TRBJ2-5, with no clear D. This CDR3 contains 12 residues. Germline-derived CDR1 and CDR2 are ENHRY and SYGVKD. V lost 6 bases to trimming and J lost 5 bases, with 10 bases between them. CDR3 bases: TGTGCCATCAGCGTTCCCGGGGAGACCCAGTACTTC. This sequence encodes CAISVPGETQYF.